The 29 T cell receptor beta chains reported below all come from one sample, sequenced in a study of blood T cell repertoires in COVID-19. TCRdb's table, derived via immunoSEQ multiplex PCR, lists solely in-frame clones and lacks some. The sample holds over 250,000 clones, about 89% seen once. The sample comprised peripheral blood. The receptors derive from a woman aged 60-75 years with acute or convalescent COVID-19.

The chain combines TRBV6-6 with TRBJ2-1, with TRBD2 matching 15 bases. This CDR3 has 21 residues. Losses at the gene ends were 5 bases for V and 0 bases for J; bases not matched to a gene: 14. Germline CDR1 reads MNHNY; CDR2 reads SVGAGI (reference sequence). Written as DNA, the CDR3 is TGTGCCAGCAGTCCAATTGGGTTCGGGACTAGCGGGAGGCCCTCCTACAATGAGCAGTTCTTC. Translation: CASSPIGFGTSGRPSYNEQFF.

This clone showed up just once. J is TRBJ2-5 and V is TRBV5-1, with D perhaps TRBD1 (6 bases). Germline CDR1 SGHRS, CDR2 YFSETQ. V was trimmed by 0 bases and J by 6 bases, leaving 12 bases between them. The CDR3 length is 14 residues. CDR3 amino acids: CASSLGQGRQTQYF. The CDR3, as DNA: TGCGCCAGCAGCTTGGGGCAGGGGAGACAGACCCAGTACTTC.

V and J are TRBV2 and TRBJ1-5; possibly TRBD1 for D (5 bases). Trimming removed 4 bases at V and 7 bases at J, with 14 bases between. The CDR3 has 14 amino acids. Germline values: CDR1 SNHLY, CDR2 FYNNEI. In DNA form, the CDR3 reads TGTGCCAGCAGTGGATGGGGGGGGAACCAGCCCCAGCATTTT. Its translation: CASSGWGGNQPQHF.

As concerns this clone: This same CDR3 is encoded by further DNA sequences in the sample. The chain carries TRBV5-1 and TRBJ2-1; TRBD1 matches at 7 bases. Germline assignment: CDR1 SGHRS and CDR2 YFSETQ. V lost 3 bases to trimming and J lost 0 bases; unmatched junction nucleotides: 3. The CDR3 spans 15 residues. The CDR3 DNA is TGCGCCAGCAGCTCGACAGGGACCTCCTACAATGAGCAGTTCTTC. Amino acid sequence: CASSSTGTSYNEQFF.

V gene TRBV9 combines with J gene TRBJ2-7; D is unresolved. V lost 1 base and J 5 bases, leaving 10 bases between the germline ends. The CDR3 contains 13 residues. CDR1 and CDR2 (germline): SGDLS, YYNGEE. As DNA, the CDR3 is TGTGCCAGCAGCGTAACGGTGCGGCACGAGCAGTACTTC. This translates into CASSVTVRHEQYF.

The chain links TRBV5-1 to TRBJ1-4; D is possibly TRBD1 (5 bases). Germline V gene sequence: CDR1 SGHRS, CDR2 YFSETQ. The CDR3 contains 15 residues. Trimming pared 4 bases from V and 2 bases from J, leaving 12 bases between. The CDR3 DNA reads TGCGCCAGCAGCGTCCAGGGTGTCACTAATGAAAAACTGTTTTTT. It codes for CASSVQGVTNEKLFF. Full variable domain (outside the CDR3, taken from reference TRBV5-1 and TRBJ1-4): KAGVTQTPRYLIKTRGQQVTLSCSPISGHRSVSWYQQTPGQGLQFLFEYFSETQRNKGNFPGRFSGRQFSNSRSEMNVSTLELGDSALYLCASSVQGVTNEKLFFGSGTQLSVL.

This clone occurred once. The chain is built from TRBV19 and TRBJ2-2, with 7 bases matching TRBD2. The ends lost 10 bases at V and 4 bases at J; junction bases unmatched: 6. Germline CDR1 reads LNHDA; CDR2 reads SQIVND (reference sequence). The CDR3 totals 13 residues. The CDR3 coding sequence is TGTGCCACCCTTCCGGGAGGCACCGGGGAGCTGTTTTTT. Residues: CATLPGGTGELFF.

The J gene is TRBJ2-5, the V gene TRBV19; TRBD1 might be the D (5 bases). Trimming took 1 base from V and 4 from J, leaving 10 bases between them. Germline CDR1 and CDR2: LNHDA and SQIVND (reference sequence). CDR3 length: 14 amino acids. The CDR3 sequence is CASSIGPQGETQYF. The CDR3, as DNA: TGTGCCAGTAGTATAGGACCCCAGGGAGAGACCCAGTACTTC.

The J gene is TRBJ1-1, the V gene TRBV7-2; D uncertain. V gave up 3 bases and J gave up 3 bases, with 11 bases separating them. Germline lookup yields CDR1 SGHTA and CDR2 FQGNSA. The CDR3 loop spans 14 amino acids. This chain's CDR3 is CASSLDSGYTEAFF. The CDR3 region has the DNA TGTGCCAGCAGCTTGGACTCTGGGTACACTGAAGCTTTCTTT. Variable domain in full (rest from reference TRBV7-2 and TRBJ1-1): GAGVSQSPSNKVTEKGKDVELRCDPISGHTALYWYRQSLGQGLEFLIYFQGNSAPDKSGLPSDRFSAERTGGSVSTLTIQRTQQEDSAVYLCASSLDSGYTEAFFGQGTRLTVV.

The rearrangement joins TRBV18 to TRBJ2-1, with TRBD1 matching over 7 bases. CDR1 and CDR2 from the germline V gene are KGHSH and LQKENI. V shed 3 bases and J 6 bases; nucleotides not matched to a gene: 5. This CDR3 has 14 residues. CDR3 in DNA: TGTGCCAGCTCACCCAAGGGACAGAGCAATGAGCAGTTCTTC. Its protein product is CASSPKGQSNEQFF.

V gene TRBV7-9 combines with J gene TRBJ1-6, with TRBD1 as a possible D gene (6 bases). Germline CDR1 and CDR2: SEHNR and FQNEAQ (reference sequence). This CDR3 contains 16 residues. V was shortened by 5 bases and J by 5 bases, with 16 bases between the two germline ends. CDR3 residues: CASSDYRDINNSPLHF. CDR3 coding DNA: TGTGCCAGCAGCGACTATCGGGACATAAATAATTCACCCCTCCACTTT.

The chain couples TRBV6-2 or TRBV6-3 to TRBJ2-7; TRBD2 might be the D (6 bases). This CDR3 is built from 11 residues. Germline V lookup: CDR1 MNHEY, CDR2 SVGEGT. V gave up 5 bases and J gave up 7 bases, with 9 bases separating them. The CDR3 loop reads CASSQSGEQYF. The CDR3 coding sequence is TGTGCCAGCAGTCAGAGCGGGGAGCAGTACTTC.

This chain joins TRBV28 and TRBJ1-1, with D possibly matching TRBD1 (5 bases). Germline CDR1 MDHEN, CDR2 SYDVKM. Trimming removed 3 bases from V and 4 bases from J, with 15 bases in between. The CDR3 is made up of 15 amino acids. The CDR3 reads CASSFPRDWTTEAFF. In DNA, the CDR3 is TGTGCCAGCAGTTTCCCCAGGGATTGGACCACTGAAGCTTTCTTT. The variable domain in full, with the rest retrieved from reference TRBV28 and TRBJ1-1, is DVKVTQSSRYLVKRTGEKVFLECVQDMDHENMFWYRQDPGLGLRLIYFSYDVKMKEKGDIPEGYSVSREKKERFSLILESASTNQTSMYLCASSFPRDWTTEAFFGQGTRLTVV.

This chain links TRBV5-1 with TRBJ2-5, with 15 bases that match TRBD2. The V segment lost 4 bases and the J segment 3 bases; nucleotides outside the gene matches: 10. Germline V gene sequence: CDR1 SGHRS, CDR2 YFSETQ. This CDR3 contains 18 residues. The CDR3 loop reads CASSPGTSGGQIKETQYF. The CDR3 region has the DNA TGCGCCAGCAGCCCGGGGACTAGCGGGGGGCAGATAAAAGAGACCCAGTACTTC.

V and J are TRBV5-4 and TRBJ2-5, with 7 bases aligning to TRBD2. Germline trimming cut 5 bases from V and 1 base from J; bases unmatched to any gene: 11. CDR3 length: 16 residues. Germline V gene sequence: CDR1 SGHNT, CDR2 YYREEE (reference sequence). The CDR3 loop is CASSSPGLTPQETQYF. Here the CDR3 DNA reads TGTGCCAGCAGTTCTCCGGGACTAACCCCCCAAGAGACCCAGTACTTC. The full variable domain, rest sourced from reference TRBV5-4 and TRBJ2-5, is ETGVTQSPTHLIKTRGQQVTLRCSSQSGHNTVSWYQQALGQGPQFIFQYYREEENGRGNFPPRFSGLQFPNYSSELNVNALELDDSALYLCASSSPGLTPQETQYFGPGTRLLVL.

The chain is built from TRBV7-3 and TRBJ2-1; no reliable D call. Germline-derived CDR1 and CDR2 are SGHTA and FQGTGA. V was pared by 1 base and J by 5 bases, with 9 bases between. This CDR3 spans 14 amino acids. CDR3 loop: CASSLNPGNNEQFF. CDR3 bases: TGTGCCAGCAGCTTAAATCCAGGCAACAATGAGCAGTTCTTC.

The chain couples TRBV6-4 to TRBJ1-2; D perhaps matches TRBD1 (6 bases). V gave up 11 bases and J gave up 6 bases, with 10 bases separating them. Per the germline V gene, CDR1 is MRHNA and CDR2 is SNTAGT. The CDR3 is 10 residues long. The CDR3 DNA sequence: TGTGCCGGCTCAGGGGATGGCTACACCTTC. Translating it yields CAGSGDGYTF.

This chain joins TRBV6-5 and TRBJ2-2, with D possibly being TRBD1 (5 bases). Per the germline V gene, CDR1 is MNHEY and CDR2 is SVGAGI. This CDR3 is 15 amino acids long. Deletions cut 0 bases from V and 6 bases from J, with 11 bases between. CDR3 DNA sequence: TGTGCCAGCAGTTACTCCAGGGTCAACGCCGGGGAGCTGTTTTTT. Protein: CASSYSRVNAGELFF.

The CDR3 region has the DNA TGTGCCAGCAGCCAAAGCGCCGGGACAGGGGGCTACGAGCAGTACTTC. Its protein product is CASSQSAGTGGYEQYF. The chain combines TRBV28 with TRBJ2-7, with 11 bases fitting TRBD1. Germline values: CDR1 MDHEN, CDR2 SYDVKM. Trimming cost V 6 bases and J 3 bases; bases outside gene matches: 10. There are 16 residues in the CDR3. The complete variable domain, with remaining parts taken from reference TRBV28 and TRBJ2-7, reads DVKVTQSSRYLVKRTGEKVFLECVQDMDHENMFWYRQDPGLGLRLIYFSYDVKMKEKGDIPEGYSVSREKKERFSLILESASTNQTSMYLCASSQSAGTGGYEQYFGPGTRLTVT.

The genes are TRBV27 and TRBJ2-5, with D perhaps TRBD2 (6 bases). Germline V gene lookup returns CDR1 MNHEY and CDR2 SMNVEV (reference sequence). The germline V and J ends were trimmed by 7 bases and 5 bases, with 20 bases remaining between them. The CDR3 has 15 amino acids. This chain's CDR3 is CASTLRRTKRETQYF. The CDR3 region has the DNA TGTGCCAGCACCTTGAGGCGGACTAAACGGGAGACCCAGTACTTC.

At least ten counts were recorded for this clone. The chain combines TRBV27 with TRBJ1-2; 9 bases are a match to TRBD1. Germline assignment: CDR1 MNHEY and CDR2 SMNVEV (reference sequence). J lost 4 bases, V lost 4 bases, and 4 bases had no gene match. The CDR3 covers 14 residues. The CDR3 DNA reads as TGTGCCAGCAGTTCGAAGGGACAGGGCTATGGCTACACCTTC. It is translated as CASSSKGQGYGYTF.

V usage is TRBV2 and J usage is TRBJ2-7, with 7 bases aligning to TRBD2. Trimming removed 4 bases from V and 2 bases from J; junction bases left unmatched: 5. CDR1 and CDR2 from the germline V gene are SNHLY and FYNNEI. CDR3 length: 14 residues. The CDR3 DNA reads TGTGCCAGCAGTGGAAGCGGGATCCCCTACGAGCAGTACTTC. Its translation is CASSGSGIPYEQYF.

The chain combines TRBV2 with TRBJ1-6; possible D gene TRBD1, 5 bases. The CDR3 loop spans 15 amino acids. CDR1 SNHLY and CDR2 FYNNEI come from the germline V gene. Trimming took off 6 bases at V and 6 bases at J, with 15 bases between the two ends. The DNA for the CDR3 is TGTGCCAGCAGCCGGGACCGGGGGAGTAATTCACCCCTCCACTTT. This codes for CASSRDRGSNSPLHF.

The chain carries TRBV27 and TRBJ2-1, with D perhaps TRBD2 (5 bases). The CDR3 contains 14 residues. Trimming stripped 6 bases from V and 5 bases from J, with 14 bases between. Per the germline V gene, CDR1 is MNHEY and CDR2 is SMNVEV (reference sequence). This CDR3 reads CASRSPSRDNEQFF. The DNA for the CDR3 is TGTGCCAGCAGGTCGCCCTCGCGGGACAATGAGCAGTTCTTC.

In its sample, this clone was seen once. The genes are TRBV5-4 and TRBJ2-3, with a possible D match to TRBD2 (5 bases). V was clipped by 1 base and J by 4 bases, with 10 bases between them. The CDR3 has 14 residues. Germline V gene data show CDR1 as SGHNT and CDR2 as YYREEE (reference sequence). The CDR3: CASSLRGFSDTQYF. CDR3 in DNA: TGTGCCAGCAGCTTGCGGGGTTTCTCAGATACGCAGTATTTT.

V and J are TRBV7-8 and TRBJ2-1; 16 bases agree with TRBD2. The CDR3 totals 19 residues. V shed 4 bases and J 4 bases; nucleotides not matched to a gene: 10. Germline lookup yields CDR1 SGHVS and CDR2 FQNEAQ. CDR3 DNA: TGTGCCAGCAGCTCGCCGGACGGGACTAGCGGGAGGGTGTACAATGAGCAGTTCTTC. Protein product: CASSSPDGTSGRVYNEQFF.

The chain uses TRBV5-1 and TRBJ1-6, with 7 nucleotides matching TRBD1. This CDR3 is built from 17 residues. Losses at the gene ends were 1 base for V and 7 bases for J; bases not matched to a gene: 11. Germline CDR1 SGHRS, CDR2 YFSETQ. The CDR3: CASSLTQTGPTNSPLHF. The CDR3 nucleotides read TGCGCCAGCAGCTTGACACAGACAGGGCCCACCAATTCACCCCTCCACTTT.

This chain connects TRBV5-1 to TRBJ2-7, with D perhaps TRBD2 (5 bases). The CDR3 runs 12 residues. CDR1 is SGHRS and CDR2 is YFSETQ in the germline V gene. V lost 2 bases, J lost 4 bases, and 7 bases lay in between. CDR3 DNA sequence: TGCGCCAGCAGCTTTGGGGAGTACGAGCAGTACTTC. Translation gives CASSFGEYEQYF.

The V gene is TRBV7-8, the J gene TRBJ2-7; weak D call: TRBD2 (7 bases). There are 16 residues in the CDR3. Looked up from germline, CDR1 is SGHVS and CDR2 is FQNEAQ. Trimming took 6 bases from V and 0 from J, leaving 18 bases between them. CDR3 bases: TGTGCCAGCAGTCCCGCGGGGGCCGGGAGCTCCTACGAGCAGTACTTC. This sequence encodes CASSPAGAGSSYEQYF.